This T cell receptor beta chain appears in the sequencing data of a study of blood T cells in healthy people across ages. This CDR3 is built from 15 residues. The V and J ends lost 6 bases and 8 bases, in that order; junction bases with no gene match: 14. The germline gives CDR1 DFQATT, CDR2 SNEGSKA (reference sequence). Concerning this clonotype itself: Its antigen remains unidentified.

Whole-study findings and limits: Naive and antigen-experienced cells were not separated, limiting conclusive comparison. Aged donors had fewer naive CD4+ cells and lower diversity than long-lived donors. As naive T cell percentage varied, TCR beta diversity correlated strongly with it.

Next came a second PCR, run for about 7 to 12 cycles, which used a sample-barcoded 5' primer along with a J-beta primer mix. TCRdb reprocessed the 5' RACE reads with MiXCR, giving one entry per CDR3 protein. The top ten hold approximately 10% of the sample, which has some 890,000 distinct CDR3 sequences, 25% to 35% seen once. This sample also belongs to another study, concerning T cells of mothers and their children. Turning to that study: It was found that thymic selection shapes TCR recombination output similarly in related and unrelated pairs.

Input material: blood. The clonotype was recovered from a middle-aged woman in good health. This chain connects TRBV20-1 to TRBJ1-4; 8 bases match TRBD1. This CDR3 is CSAPEGQASREKLFF. The CDR3, as DNA: TGCAGTGCCCCTGAGGGACAGGCCTCCCGGGAAAAACTGTTTTTT.